One sample yielded the 14 T cell receptor beta chains listed below, sequenced in a study of radiotherapy plus CTLA-4 blockade in lung cancer. Libraries were prepared by immunoSEQ multiplex PCR; TCRdb keeps only in-frame clonotypes and omits some of them. Among tens of thousands of clones, 80% to 90% were seen once, and the ten largest hold about 22%. The sample in question was peripheral blood, obtained from a patient treated with radiotherapy plus ipilimumab. The receptors come from a human donor with non-small cell lung cancer whose response to radiotherapy plus ipilimumab could not be evaluated.

This clone turned up a few times. The V and J genes are TRBV5-1 and TRBJ2-3; possibly TRBD1 for D (5 bases). CDR1 SGHRS and CDR2 YFSETQ come from the germline V gene. V lost 4 bases and J lost 6, with 9 bases in between. The CDR3 extends over 12 amino acids. This chain's CDR3 is CASSQGADTQYF. The CDR3 coding sequence is TGCGCCAGCAGCCAGGGCGCGGATACGCAGTATTTT.

This rearrangement joins TRBV18 to TRBJ1-4; 7 positions agree with TRBD1. CDR3 length: 16 residues. Unmatched junction bases numbered 8, after V lost 6 bases and J lost 1 base. Germline assignment: CDR1 KGHSH and CDR2 LQKENI. The chain's CDR3 is CASSPPWDRTNEKLFF. The CDR3 nucleotides are TGTGCCAGCTCCCCGCCCTGGGACAGAACTAATGAAAAACTGTTTTTT.

The chain carries TRBV9 and TRBJ2-1; 9 nucleotides agree with TRBD2. The CDR3 runs to 16 residues. Germline V gene data show CDR1 as SGDLS and CDR2 as YYNGEE. V was clipped by 2 bases and J by 6 bases; unmatched bases: 9. In nucleotides, the CDR3 is TGTGCCAGCAGCGTCCCCGGGCTAGCGGGGTTCAATGAGCAGTTCTTC. It encodes CASSVPGLAGFNEQFF.

This clone was seen only once. V usage is TRBV5-8 and J usage is TRBJ1-4; D unresolved. The CDR3 consists of 14 residues. The germline V gene has CDR1 SGHTS and CDR2 YDEGEE. Trimming pared 4 bases from V and 14 bases from J, leaving 21 bases between. The CDR3 loop is CASSVGQAVARLFF. The CDR3 DNA sequence: TGTGCCAGCAGCGTCGGCCAGGCCGTGGCAAGGCTGTTTTTT. The complete variable domain, with remaining parts taken from reference TRBV5-8 and TRBJ1-4, reads EAGVTQSPTHLIKTRGQQATLRCSPISGHTSVYWYQQALGLGLQFLLWYDEGEERNRGNFPPRFSGRQFPNYSSELNVNALELEDSALYLCASSVGQAVARLFFGSGTQLSVL.

This chain uses TRBV7-9 with TRBJ1-3; TRBD1 matches 7 bases. CDR1 is SEHNR, CDR2 FQNEAQ, per germline (reference sequence). J gave up 0 bases and V 1 base, and 6 bases lay outside the gene matches. The CDR3 extends over 17 amino acids. The CDR3 is CASSLGRQGFSGNTIYF. The CDR3 DNA reads TGTGCCAGCAGCTTAGGTCGACAGGGATTCTCTGGAAACACCATATATTTT.

This rearrangement joins TRBV5-6 to TRBJ2-3; D possibly corresponds to TRBD2 (5 bases). Between the trimmed V and J ends, which lost 4 bases and 2 bases, there was a span of 14 bases. The V gene's germline CDR1 is SGHDT and CDR2 YYEEEE. This CDR3 comprises 15 residues. The CDR3 bases are TGTGCCAGCAGCAGCGGACCAGCGGTCACAGATACGCAGTATTTT. This translates into CASSSGPAVTDTQYF.

This CDR3 is CASSRHYTSTDTQYF. The CDR3 DNA reads as TGTGCCAGCAGCAGGCACTACACTAGCACAGATACGCAGTATTTT. The rearrangement uses TRBV21-1 and TRBJ2-3; TRBD2 is the table's D call, not checked against the DNA. TRBV21-1 is a pseudogene. The CDR3 contains 15 residues.

The rearrangement uses TRBV19 and TRBJ2-1; 11 nucleotides agree with TRBD1. The germline V gene has CDR1 LNHDA and CDR2 SQIVND (reference sequence). CDR3 length equals 14 residues. V dropped 3 bases and J dropped 6; count of bases not matched to a gene: 1. CDR3: CASSMGQGVNEQFF. CDR3 sequence (DNA): TGTGCCAGTAGTATGGGACAGGGGGTCAATGAGCAGTTCTTC.

This chain uses TRBV5-4 with TRBJ2-3; 8 bases are a match to TRBD2. Germline assignment: CDR1 SGHNT and CDR2 YYREEE (reference sequence). The CDR3 is 17 amino acids. V shed 0 bases, J shed 4 bases, and the junction held 10 bases outside the gene matches. This CDR3 is CASSLATSGDIADTQYF. The CDR3 DNA sequence: TGTGCCAGCAGCTTGGCCACTAGCGGAGACATAGCAGATACGCAGTATTTT.

The chain recombines TRBV11-2 with TRBJ2-3; D is unresolved. The germline V and J ends were trimmed by 4 bases and 8 bases, with 10 bases remaining between them. This CDR3 is built from 12 residues. Germline V gene lookup returns CDR1 SGHAT and CDR2 FQNNGV. The CDR3 protein is CASSSPLGTQYF. The CDR3 DNA follows: TGTGCCAGCAGCTCGCCCCTAGGTACGCAGTATTTT. The whole variable domain, remainder taken from reference TRBV11-2 and TRBJ2-3, is EAGVAQSPRYKIIEKRQSVAFWCNPISGHATLYWYQQILGQGPKLLIQFQNNGVVDDSQLPKDRFSAERLKGVDSTLKIQPAKLEDSAVYLCASSSPLGTQYFGPGTRLTVL.

The DNA of the CDR3 is TGCGCCAGCAGCTTCCAGGGGTTTTCGACCTACGAGCAGTACTTC. It is translated as CASSFQGFSTYEQYF. The V call is TRBV5-1, the J call TRBJ2-7, with D perhaps matching TRBD1 (6 bases). Germline CDR1 and CDR2: SGHRS and YFSETQ. The CDR3 totals 15 residues. Deletions cut 2 bases from V and 2 bases from J, with 14 bases between.

V and J are TRBV28 and TRBJ1-2, with TRBD1 matching 7 bases. The CDR3 covers 14 residues. V gave up 5 bases and J gave up 5 bases; unmatched junction bases: 8. Per germline, CDR1 MDHEN and CDR2 SYDVKM. The CDR3: CASSPPARGYGYTF. DNA of the CDR3: TGTGCCAGCAGTCCCCCGGCCAGGGGGTATGGCTACACCTTC.

The rearrangement uses TRBV19 and TRBJ1-6; tentatively, D is TRBD1 (6 bases). The ends were cut back, 6 bases at V and 9 bases at J, with 21 bases in the middle. In germline, CDR1 is LNHDA, CDR2 SQIVND (reference sequence). The CDR3 loop spans 16 amino acids. This CDR3 reads CASSLMGRGVGSPLHF. DNA for the CDR3: TGTGCCAGTAGCTTAATGGGCAGGGGAGTTGGTTCACCCCTCCACTTT. The full variable domain, with the rest looked up from reference TRBV19 and TRBJ1-6, is DGGITQSPKYLFRKEGQNVTLSCEQNLNHDAMYWYRQDPGQGLRLIYYSQIVNDFQKGDIAEGYSVSREKKESFPLTVTSAQKNPTAFYLCASSLMGRGVGSPLHFGNGTRLTVT.

The J gene is TRBJ2-1, the V gene TRBV5-1, with D perhaps matching TRBD2 (7 bases). Trimming took off 0 bases at V and 12 bases at J, with 22 bases between the two ends. The CDR3 has 16 residues. Germline-derived CDR1 and CDR2 are SGHRS and YFSETQ. The CDR3 DNA is TGCGCCAGCAGCTTGGAGAGATTAGGGGGGGGCCCTGGGCAGTTCTTC. Amino acid sequence: CASSLERLGGGPGQFF.